This TCR beta chain was recovered during a study of T cell repertoires in ileal Crohn's disease. Study-wide background: Patients had a median approximately 7.8-year disease duration, and under 45% were active smokers.

The protocol was immunoSEQ multiplex PCR, while the TCRdb copy is restricted to in-frame clones and leaves out a portion. The sample carries more than 11,000 clones, approximately 70% recorded once. Overall study findings and caveats: Compared with non-smokers, active smokers at surgery showed more clonal expansions. Every patient over 26.8% clonality showed endoscopic recurrence.

Germline-derived CDR1 and CDR2 are WSHSY and SAAADI. The CDR3 has 16 amino acids. Trimming removed 1 base at V and 0 bases at J, with 10 bases between. A remark on this clone: Its antigen is unknown.

The V call is TRBV10-2, the J call TRBJ1-5; D not resolved. The specimen sequenced was ileal tissue. This receptor was obtained from an adult with Crohn's disease. DNA of the CDR3: TGCGCCAGCAGTGAGTGGGGAATAGGTAGCAATCAGCCCCAGCATTTT. Amino acid sequence: CASSEWGIGSNQPQHF.